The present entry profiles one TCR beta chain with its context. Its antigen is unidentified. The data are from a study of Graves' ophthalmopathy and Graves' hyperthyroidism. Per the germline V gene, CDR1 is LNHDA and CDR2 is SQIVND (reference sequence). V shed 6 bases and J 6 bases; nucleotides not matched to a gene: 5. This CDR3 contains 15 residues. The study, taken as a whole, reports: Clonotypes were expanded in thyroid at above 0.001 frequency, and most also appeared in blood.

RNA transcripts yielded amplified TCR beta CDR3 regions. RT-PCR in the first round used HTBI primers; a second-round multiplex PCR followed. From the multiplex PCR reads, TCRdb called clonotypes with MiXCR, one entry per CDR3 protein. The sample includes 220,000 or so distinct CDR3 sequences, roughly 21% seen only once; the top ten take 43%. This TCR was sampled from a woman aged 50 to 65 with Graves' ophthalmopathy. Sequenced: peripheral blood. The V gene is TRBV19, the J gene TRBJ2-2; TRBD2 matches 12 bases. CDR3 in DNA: TGTGCCAGTAGGAGACTAGCGGGAGCGTCCGGGGAGCTGTTTTTT. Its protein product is CASRRLAGASGELFF.